A selection of T cell receptor beta chains follows, all from one sample in a study of blood T cell repertoires in COVID-19. Libraries were prepared by immunoSEQ multiplex PCR; TCRdb keeps only in-frame clonotypes and omits some of them. The table lists roughly 180,000 clones, about 85% of them singletons. Sequenced input: peripheral blood. The receptor set was obtained from a man in his 60s who had recovered from COVID-19. Each CDR3 is given with its conserved first and last residue. The order of the fields is clone size, D gene, J gene, CDR3 length, V gene, CDR3 protein, CDR3 DNA. A D gene is named only where the DNA matches it firmly. Not all rows give a size; the values are once, few, many and, for expanded clones, a class.

. | TRBD1 | TRBJ1-4 | 16 | TRBV18 | CASSNTGATSNEKLFF | TGTGCCAGCTCAAACACAGGGGCCACCTCGAATGAAAAACTGTTTTTT
. | . | TRBJ1-6 | 16 | TRBV5-8 | CASSLSRLDYNSPLHF | TGTGCCAGCAGCTTGTCACGACTGGACTATAATTCACCCCTCCACTTT
. | . | TRBJ2-1 | 16 | TRBV7-8 | CASSLVGALAYNEQFF | TGTGCCAGCAGCTTAGTAGGCGCACTAGCCTACAATGAGCAGTTCTTC
once | TRBD1 | TRBJ1-1 | 16 | TRBV5-6 | CASSPPGQGTLTEAFF | TGTGCCAGCAGCCCGCCGGGACAGGGAACGCTCACTGAAGCTTTCTTT
. | . | TRBJ2-7 | 16 | TRBV19 | CASSSTDRVPTYEQYF | TGTGCCAGTAGTTCGACGGACAGAGTCCCGACCTACGAGCAGTACTTC
. | . | TRBJ2-1 | 11 | TRBV18 | CASSKTGEQFF | TGTGCCAGCTCAAAAACAGGGGAGCAGTTCTTC
. | . | TRBJ2-1 | 14 | TRBV19 | CASSLQGLYNEQFF | TGTGCCAGTAGTTTACAGGGCTTATACAATGAGCAGTTCTTC
. | TRBD2 | TRBJ2-3 | 15 | TRBV5-5 | CASQQGLAGTDTQYF | TGTGCCAGCCAACAAGGACTAGCGGGCACAGATACGCAGTATTTT
few | TRBD2 | TRBJ2-3 | 17 | TRBV6-2/TRBV6-3 | CASSSYLAGGRADTQYF | TGTGCCAGCAGTTCCTATCTAGCGGGGGGGCGAGCGGATACGCAGTATTTT
. | TRBD1 | TRBJ1-2 | 14 | TRBV10-3 | CAIRPGTGDYGYTF | TGTGCCATCAGGCCCGGGACAGGGGACTATGGCTACACCTTC
few | TRBD1 | TRBJ1-1 | 13 | TRBV29-1 | CSVDRGRDTEAFF | TGCAGCGTCGACAGGGGTCGGGACACTGAAGCTTTCTTT
. | TRBD1 | TRBJ2-1 | 15 | TRBV24-1 | CATQRQGESHNEQFF | TGTGCCACCCAAAGACAGGGAGAGTCCCACAATGAGCAGTTCTTC
. | TRBD2 | TRBJ2-7 | 15 | TRBV19 | CASSIKTSGSYEQYF | TGTGCCAGTAGTATTAAGACTAGCGGATCCTACGAGCAGTACTTC
. | TRBD1 | TRBJ1-5 | 15 | TRBV7-8 | CASTLRGTGGQPQHF | TGTGCCAGCACCCTAAGGGGGACAGGGGGTCAGCCCCAGCATTTT
. | TRBD1 | TRBJ1-6 | 15 | TRBV4-1 | CASSHPDRVGSPLHF | TGCGCCAGCAGCCATCCGGACAGGGTAGGCTCACCCCTCCACTTT
. | . | TRBJ1-1 | 16 | TRBV18 | CASSPSMGYRNTEAFF | TGTGCCAGCTCACCCAGCATGGGTTACAGGAACACTGAAGCTTTCTTT
. | . | TRBJ2-7 | 13 | TRBV5-4 | CASSNHRVDEQYF | TGTGCCAGCAGCAACCACAGGGTTGACGAGCAGTACTTC
once | TRBD1 | TRBJ2-7 | 15 | TRBV18 | CASSLRDRGPYEQYF | TGTGCCAGCTCACTCCGGGACAGGGGACCCTACGAGCAGTACTTC
few | TRBD2 | TRBJ2-5 | 15 | TRBV6-5 | CASRGLAGGPETQYF | TGTGCCAGCAGGGGACTAGCGGGGGGGCCAGAGACCCAGTACTTC